The rows below give T cell receptor beta chains drawn from one sample of a study of T cell responses to AZD1222 COVID-19 vaccine. Sequencing used immunoSEQ multiplex PCR; TCRdb keeps in-frame clones, though not all of them. The sample yields about 130,000 clones, nearly 90% seen once. This specimen was peripheral blood, taken 28 days after the second AZD1222 dose. The source is an adult who received the AZD1222 COVID-19 vaccine. The CDR3 runs from the conserved cysteine through the conserved F or W.

V gene: TRBV7-9; J gene: TRBJ2-3; CDR3 protein: CASSSNTDTQYF
V gene: TRBV6-2/TRBV6-3; J gene: TRBJ2-7; CDR3 protein: CASSPGLAWGEQYF
V gene: TRBV7-3; J gene: TRBJ1-1; CDR3 protein: CASSHLTPRDRIRTNTEAFF
V gene: TRBV5-4; J gene: TRBJ2-1; CDR3 protein: CASSSAGGSYNEQFF
V gene: TRBV19; J gene: TRBJ2-7; CDR3 protein: CASSTGGPLGEQYF
V gene: TRBV2; J gene: TRBJ1-2; CDR3 protein: CASSMTGIDGYTF
V gene: TRBV4-1; J gene: TRBJ1-6; CDR3 protein: CASSQERVGNSPLHF
V gene: TRBV6-4; J gene: TRBJ1-1; CDR3 protein: CASSPYPRTGEGVAFF
V gene: TRBV27; J gene: TRBJ2-3; CDR3 protein: CASSQDRVRTDTQYF
V gene: TRBV19; J gene: TRBJ2-7; CDR3 protein: CATQGNSYEQYF
V gene: TRBV6-1; J gene: TRBJ1-1; CDR3 protein: CASSEQVRTEAFF
V gene: TRBV12-3/TRBV12-4; J gene: TRBJ2-6; CDR3 protein: CASRVAGANVLTF
V gene: TRBV19; J gene: TRBJ1-2; CDR3 protein: CASNTRDYGYTF
V gene: TRBV4-3; J gene: TRBJ1-2; CDR3 protein: CASSQGEGPLGYTF
V gene: TRBV11-3; J gene: TRBJ2-2; CDR3 protein: CASSLGQGADGELFF
V gene: TRBV3-1/TRBV3-2; J gene: TRBJ2-1; CDR3 protein: CASSRRGLAEYGEQFF
V gene: TRBV2; J gene: TRBJ1-5; CDR3 protein: CASRRTGRNQPQHF